This entry is about one T cell receptor beta chain. What it binds is unknown. These data come from a study of Ad26.COV2.S vaccination and SARS-CoV-2 variants. Study overall: The donor participated in the COV1001 trial, in its Ad26.COV2.S arm. Once or twice, 56 days apart, Ad26.COV2.S was delivered intramuscularly.

Data came from immunoSEQ multiplex PCR; TCRdb stores just in-frame clones and leaves some out. The data hold 430,000 or so clones, with 85% to 90% observed a single time. Germline lookup yields CDR1 SNHLY and CDR2 FYNNEI. The V end lost 7 bases, the J end lost 7 bases, and 22 bases lay between the germline ends. The CDR3 totals 15 residues. The treatment is: around 19 received Ad26.COV2.S at low or high dose, single or two shots; 5 received placebo; per-sample allocation not given. All samples were drawn on day 63, counting from the first vaccine or placebo injection. Overall study results and limits: Spike-specific TCR breadth ran higher among vaccine recipients than placebo recipients.

This chain connects TRBV2 to TRBJ1-2; possibly TRBD1 for D (5 bases). The sample was peripheral blood, taken in a trial of Ad26.COV2.S vaccine versus placebo. The TCR sequence derives from a person between 18 and 65 years old who received the Ad26.COV2.S COVID-19 vaccine or a placebo. CDR3 nucleotide sequence: TGTGCCAGCACACGGGACCGGCAAACCCCTTCTGGCTACACCTTC. Protein sequence: CASTRDRQTPSGYTF.